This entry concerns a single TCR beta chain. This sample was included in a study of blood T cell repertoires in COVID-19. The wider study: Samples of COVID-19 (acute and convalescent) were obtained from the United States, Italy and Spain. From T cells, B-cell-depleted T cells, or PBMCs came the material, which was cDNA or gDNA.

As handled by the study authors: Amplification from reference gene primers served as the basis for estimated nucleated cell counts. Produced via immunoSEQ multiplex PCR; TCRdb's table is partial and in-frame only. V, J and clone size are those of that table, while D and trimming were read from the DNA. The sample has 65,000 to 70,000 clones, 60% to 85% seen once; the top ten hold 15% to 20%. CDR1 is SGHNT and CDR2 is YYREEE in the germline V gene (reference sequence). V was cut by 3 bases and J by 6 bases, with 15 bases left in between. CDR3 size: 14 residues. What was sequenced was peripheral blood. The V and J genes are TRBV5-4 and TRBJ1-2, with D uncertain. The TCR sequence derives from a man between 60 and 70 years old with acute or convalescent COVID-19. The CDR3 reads CASSSPFGRDGYTF. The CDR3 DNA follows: TGTGCCAGCAGCTCCCCTTTTGGGAGGGATGGCTACACCTTC.